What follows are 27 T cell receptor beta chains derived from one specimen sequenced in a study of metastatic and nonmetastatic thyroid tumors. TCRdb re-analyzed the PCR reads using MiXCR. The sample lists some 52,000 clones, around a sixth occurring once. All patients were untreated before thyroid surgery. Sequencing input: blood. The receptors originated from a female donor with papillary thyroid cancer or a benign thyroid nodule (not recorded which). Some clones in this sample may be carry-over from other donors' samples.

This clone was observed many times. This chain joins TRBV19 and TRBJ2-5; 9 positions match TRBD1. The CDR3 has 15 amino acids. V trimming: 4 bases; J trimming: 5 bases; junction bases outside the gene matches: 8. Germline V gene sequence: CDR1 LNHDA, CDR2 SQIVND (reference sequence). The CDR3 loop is CASSTSDRGGETQYF. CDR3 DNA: TGTGCCAGTAGTACCTCGGACAGGGGTGGGGAGACCCAGTACTTC.

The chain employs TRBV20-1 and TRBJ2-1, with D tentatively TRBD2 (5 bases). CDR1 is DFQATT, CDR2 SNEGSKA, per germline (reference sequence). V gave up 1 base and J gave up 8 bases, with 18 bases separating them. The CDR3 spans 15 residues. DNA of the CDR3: TGCAGTGCTAGAGTAAGGCCGGAGGTCCTCGATGAGCAGTTCTTC. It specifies CSARVRPEVLDEQFF.

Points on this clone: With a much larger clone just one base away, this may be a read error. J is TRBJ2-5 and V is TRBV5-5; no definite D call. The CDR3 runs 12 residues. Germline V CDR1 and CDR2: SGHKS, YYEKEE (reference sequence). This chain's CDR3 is CASSSSEETKYF. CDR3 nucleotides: TGTGCCAGCAGCTCCTCAGAAGAGACCAAGTACTTC.

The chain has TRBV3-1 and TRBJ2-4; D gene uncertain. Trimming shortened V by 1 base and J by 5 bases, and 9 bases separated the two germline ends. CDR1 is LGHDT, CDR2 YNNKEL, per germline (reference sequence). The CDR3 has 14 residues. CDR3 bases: TGTGCCAGCAGCCAAGTGGGAACGGAAAACATTCAGTACTTC. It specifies CASSQVGTENIQYF.

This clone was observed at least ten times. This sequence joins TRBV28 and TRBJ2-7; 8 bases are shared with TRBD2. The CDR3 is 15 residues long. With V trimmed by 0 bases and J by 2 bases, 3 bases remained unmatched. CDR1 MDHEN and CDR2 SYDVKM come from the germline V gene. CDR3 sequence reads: CASSLWGSGTYEQYF. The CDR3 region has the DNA TGTGCCAGCAGTTTATGGGGTAGCGGGACCTACGAGCAGTACTTC. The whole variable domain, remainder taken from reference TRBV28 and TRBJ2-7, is DVKVTQSSRYLVKRTGEKVFLECVQDMDHENMFWYRQDPGLGLRLIYFSYDVKMKEKGDIPEGYSVSREKKERFSLILESASTNQTSMYLCASSLWGSGTYEQYFGPGTRLTVT.

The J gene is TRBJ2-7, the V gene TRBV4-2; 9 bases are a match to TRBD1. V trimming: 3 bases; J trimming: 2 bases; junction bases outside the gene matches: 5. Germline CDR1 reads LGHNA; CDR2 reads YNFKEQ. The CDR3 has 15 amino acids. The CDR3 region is CASSHTGTGTYEQYF. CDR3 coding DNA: TGTGCCAGCAGCCACACCGGGACAGGGACCTACGAGCAGTACTTC.

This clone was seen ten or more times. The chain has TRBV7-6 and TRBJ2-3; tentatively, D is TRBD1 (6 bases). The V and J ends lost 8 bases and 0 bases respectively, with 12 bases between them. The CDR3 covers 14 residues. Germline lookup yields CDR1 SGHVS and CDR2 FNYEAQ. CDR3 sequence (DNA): TGTGCCAGCGGCTGGACAGTTAGCACAGATACGCAGTATTTT. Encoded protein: CASGWTVSTDTQYF.

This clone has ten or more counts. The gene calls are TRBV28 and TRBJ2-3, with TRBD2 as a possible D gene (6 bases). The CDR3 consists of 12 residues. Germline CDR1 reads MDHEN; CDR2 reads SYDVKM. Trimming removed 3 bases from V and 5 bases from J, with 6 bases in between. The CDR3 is CASSFGGDTQYF. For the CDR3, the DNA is TGTGCCAGCAGTTTCGGGGGAGATACGCAGTATTTT.

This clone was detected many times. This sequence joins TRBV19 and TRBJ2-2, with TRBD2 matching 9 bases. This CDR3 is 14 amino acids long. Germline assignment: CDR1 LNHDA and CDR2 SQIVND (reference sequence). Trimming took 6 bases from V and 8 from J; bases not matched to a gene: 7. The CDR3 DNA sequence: TGTGCCAGTAGGAGGGCGGGAGGGCCAGGGGAGCTGTTTTTT. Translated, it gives CASRRAGGPGELFF.

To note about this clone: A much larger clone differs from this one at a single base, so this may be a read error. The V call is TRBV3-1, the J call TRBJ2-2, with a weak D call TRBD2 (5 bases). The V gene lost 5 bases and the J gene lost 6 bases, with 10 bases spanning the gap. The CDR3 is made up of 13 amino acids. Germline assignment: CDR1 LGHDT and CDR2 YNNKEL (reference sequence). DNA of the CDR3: TGTGCCAGCAGCTTAAGGGAGCCCGGGGAGCTGTTTTTT. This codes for CASSLREPGELFF.

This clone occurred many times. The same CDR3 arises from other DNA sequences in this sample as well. DNA for the CDR3: TGTGCCAGCAGTGGGGTTTATTCAAACATTCAGTACTTC. It translates to CASSGVYSNIQYF. The J gene is TRBJ2-4, the V gene TRBV2; no clear D. Trimming left V 4 bases short and J 6 bases short, with 10 bases between. This CDR3 is 13 amino acids long. Looked up from germline, CDR1 is SNHLY and CDR2 is FYNNEI.

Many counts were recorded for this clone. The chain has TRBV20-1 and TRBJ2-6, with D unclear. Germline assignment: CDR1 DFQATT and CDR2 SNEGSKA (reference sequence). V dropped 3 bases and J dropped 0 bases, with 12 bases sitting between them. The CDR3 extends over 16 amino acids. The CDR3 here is CSARMQDISGANVLTF. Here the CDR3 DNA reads TGCAGTGCTAGGATGCAGGATATCTCTGGGGCCAACGTCCTGACTTTC.

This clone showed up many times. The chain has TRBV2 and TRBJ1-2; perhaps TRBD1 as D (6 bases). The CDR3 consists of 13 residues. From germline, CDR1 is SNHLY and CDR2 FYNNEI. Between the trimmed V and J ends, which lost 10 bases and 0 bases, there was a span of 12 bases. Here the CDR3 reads CATRDKSNYGYTF. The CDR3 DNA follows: TGTGCCACCCGGGACAAATCTAACTATGGCTACACCTTC.

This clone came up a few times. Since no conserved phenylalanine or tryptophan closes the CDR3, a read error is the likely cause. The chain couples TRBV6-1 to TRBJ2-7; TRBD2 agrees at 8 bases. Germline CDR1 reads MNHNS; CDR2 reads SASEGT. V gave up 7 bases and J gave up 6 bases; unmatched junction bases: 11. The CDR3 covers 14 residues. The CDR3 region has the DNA TGTGCCAGCAATTCCCCGGGACTAGGATCCGAGCAGTACTTA. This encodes CASNSPGLGSEQYL.

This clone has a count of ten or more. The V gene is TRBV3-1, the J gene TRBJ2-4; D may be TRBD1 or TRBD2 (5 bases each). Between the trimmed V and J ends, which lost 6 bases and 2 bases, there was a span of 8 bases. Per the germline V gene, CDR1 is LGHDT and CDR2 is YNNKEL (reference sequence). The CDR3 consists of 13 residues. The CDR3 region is CASRGDPKNIQYF. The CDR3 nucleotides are TGTGCCAGCAGAGGGGACCCCAAAAACATTCAGTACTTC. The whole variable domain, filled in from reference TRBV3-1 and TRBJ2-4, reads DTAVSQTPKYLVTQMGNDKSIKCEQNLGHDTMYWYKQDSKKFLKIMFSYNNKELIINETVPNRFSPKSPDKAHLNLHINSLELGDSAVYFCASRGDPKNIQYFGAGTRLSVL.

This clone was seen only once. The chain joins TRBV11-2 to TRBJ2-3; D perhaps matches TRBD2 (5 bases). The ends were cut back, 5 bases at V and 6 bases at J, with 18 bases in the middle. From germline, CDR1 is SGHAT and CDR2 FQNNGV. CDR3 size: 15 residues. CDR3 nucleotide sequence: TGTGCCAGCAGCCATGACTACTTCGAAAAGGATACGCAGTATTTT. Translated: CASSHDYFEKDTQYF.

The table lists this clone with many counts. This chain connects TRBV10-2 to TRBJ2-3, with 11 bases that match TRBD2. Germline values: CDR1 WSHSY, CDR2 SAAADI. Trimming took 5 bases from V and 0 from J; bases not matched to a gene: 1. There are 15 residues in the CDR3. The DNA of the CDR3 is TGCGCCAGCAGTATAGCGGGAGGGAGCACAGATACGCAGTATTTT. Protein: CASSIAGGSTDTQYF.

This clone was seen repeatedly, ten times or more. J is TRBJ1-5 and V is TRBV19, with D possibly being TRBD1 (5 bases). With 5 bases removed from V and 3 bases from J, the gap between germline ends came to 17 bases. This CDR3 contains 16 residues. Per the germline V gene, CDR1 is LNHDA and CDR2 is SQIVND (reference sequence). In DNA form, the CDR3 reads TGTGCCAGTAGTGGCGCTTCGGGGCGGTACAATCAGCCCCAGCATTTT. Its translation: CASSGASGRYNQPQHF.

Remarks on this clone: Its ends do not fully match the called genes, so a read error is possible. The CDR3, as DNA: TGCGCCAGCAGTGAACCACCGGGACAGGGTACCTACGAGCAGTACTTC. Amino acid sequence: CASSEPPGQGTYEQYF. The chain links TRBV6-1 to TRBJ2-7; TRBD1 matches 9 bases. CDR3 length: 16 amino acids. Germline CDR1 and CDR2: MNHNS and SASEGT.

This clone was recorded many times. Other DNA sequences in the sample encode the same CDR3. The CDR3 DNA follows: TGTGCCAGCAGCCTCGACAGGCAAAGCTACAATGAGCAGTTCTTC. As protein: CASSLDRQSYNEQFF. The J gene is TRBJ2-1, the V gene TRBV2; a weak D match, TRBD1 (6 bases). Trimming pared 6 bases from V and 3 bases from J, leaving 15 bases between. The length of the CDR3 is 15 residues. Germline V gene lookup returns CDR1 SNHLY and CDR2 FYNNEI.

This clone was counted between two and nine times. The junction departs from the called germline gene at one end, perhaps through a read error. CDR3 protein: CASTLGGSSYGYNF. The CDR3 DNA reads TGTGCCAGCACCTTAGGGGGAAGCTCCTATGGCTACAACTTC. V is TRBV28 and J is TRBJ1-2, with D perhaps matching TRBD1 (6 bases). The germline V gene encodes CDR1 MDHEN and CDR2 SYDVKM. The CDR3 runs 14 residues.

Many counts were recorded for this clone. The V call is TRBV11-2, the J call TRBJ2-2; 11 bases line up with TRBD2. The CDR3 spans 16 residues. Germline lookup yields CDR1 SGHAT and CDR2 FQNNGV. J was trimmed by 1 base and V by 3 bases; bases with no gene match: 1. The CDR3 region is CASSLLAGGNTGELFF. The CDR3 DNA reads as TGTGCCAGCAGCTTGCTAGCGGGAGGGAACACCGGGGAGCTGTTTTTT.

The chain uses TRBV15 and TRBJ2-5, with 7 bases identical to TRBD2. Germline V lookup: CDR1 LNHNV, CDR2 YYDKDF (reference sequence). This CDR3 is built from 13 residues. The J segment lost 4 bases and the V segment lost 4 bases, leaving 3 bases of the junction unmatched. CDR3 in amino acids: CATSIIAGETQYF. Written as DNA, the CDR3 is TGTGCCACCAGCATAATAGCGGGAGAGACCCAGTACTTC. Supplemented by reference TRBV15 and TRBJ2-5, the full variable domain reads DAMVIQNPRYQVTQFGKPVTLSCSQTLNHNVMYWYQQKSSQAPKLLFHYYDKDFNNEADTPDNFQSRRPNTSFCFLDIRSPGLGDTAMYLCATSIIAGETQYFGPGTRLLVL.

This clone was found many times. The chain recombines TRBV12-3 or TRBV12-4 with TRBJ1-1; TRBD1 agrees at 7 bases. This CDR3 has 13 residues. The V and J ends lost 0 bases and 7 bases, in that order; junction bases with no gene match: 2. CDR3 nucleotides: TGTGCCAGCAGTTTAGCGCAGGGGGATGAAGCTTTCTTT. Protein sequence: CASSLAQGDEAFF.

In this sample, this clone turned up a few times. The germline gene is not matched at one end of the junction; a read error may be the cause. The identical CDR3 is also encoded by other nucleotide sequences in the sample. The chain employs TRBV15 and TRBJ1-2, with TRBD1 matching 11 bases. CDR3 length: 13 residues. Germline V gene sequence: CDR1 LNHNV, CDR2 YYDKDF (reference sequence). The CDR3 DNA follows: TGTGCCACCAGCAGGGGACAGGGGGATGGATACACATTC. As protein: CATSRGQGDGYTF.

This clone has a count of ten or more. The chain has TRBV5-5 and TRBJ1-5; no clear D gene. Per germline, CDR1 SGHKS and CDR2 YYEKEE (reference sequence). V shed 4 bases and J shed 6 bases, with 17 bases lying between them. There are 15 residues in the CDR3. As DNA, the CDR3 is TGTGCCAGCAGCGACGACATGGGCCCCACTCAGCCCCAGCATTTT. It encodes CASSDDMGPTQPQHF.

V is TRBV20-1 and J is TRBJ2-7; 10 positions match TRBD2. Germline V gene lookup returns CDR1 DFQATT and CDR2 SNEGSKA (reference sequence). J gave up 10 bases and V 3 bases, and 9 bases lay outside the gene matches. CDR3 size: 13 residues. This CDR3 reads CSARDFGLAVQYF. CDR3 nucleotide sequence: TGCAGTGCTAGGGACTTTGGACTAGCGGTTCAGTACTTC.